These 27 T cell receptor beta chains came from one sample sequenced in a study of blood T cells in healthy people across ages. Sample-barcoded 5' priming and a J-beta primer mix drove a second PCR of about 6 to 11 cycles. TCRdb analysed the 5' RACE reads with MiXCR anew, one entry per CDR3 protein. The profile shows about 1.8 million distinct CDR3 sequences, about 50% of them singletons. Sequencing input: blood. The source is a woman aged 40 to 50 in good health.

The rearrangement links TRBV20-1 to TRBJ2-7; D assignment may be TRBD1 or TRBD2 (5 bases each). Germline CDR1 is DFQATT and CDR2 is SNEGSKA (reference sequence). The length of the CDR3 is 16 residues. Trimming removed 1 base from V and 0 bases from J, with 16 bases in between. The CDR3 loop reads CSARAHRDGISYEQYF. The CDR3 DNA reads as TGCAGTGCTAGAGCCCACCGGGACGGCATCTCCTACGAGCAGTACTTC.

This chain connects TRBV7-2 to TRBJ2-1, with 14 positions matching TRBD2. Germline-derived CDR1 and CDR2 are SGHTA and FQGNSA. The V segment lost 3 bases and the J segment 2 bases; nucleotides outside the gene matches: 6. CDR3 size: 18 residues. The CDR3 region is CASSLTSGGAFAYNEQFF. CDR3 nucleotide sequence: TGTGCCAGCAGCTTGACTAGCGGGGGGGCCTTCGCCTACAATGAGCAGTTCTTC.

The genes are TRBV12-3 or TRBV12-4 and TRBJ1-4, with TRBD1 matching over 7 bases. This CDR3 comprises 15 residues. V dropped 6 bases and J dropped 2; count of bases not matched to a gene: 6. The CDR3 bases are TGTGCCAGCAGCCTCCAACAGGGGACTAATGAAAAACTGTTTTTT. The encoded protein is CASSLQQGTNEKLFF.

This sequence joins TRBV20-1 and TRBJ1-2, with D hard to call. Germline CDR1 DFQATT, CDR2 SNEGSKA (reference sequence). The CDR3 spans 13 residues. The V end was cut by 1 base, the J end by 7 bases, with 13 bases between. As DNA, the CDR3 is TGCAGTGCTAGAGGGGCGGGGTTTGGTGGCTACACCTTC. Encoded protein: CSARGAGFGGYTF.

The chain recombines TRBV7-8 with TRBJ1-5; perhaps TRBD1 as D (6 bases). CDR1 and CDR2 (germline): SGHVS, FQNEAQ. The CDR3 has 15 amino acids. Trimming stripped 9 bases from V and 0 bases from J, with 15 bases between. The CDR3 DNA follows: TGTGCCAGTATACAGGGACCCAATAGCAATCAGCCCCAGCATTTT. This sequence encodes CASIQGPNSNQPQHF.

In this sample, this clonotype turned up a few times. CDR3 bases: TGTGCCAGCAGTTACTGGCCGACCGCTGGGTACGAGCAGTACTTC. It is translated as CASSYWPTAGYEQYF. This chain uses TRBV6-2 or TRBV6-3 with TRBJ2-7; D gene uncertain. The CDR3 consists of 15 residues. In germline, CDR1 is MNHEY, CDR2 SVGEGT. V was cut by 1 base and J by 4 bases, with 14 bases left in between.

This clonotype was seen more than once but under ten times. V usage is TRBV7-2 and J usage is TRBJ2-4; D possibly corresponds to TRBD1 (5 bases). The last part of the DNA fits TRBJ2-5 better; the J call may be wrong. Germline V CDR1 and CDR2: SGHTA, FQGNSA. CDR3 size: 12 residues. As DNA, the CDR3 is TGTGCCAGCAGCATCAGGGTTATGACCCAGTACTTC. Translation gives CASSIRVMTQYF.

This clonotype was recorded once. The J gene is TRBJ2-1, the V gene TRBV6-2 or TRBV6-3, with 11 bases identical to TRBD2. The CDR3 extends over 18 amino acids. Germline V gene data show CDR1 as MNHEY and CDR2 as SVGEGT. The ends lost 3 bases at V and 0 bases at J; junction bases unmatched: 7. CDR3 bases: TGTGCCAGCAGTTATCTAGCGGGGGGTCCGAGCTCCTACAATGAGCAGTTCTTC. Translating gives CASSYLAGGPSSYNEQFF.

This sequence joins TRBV29-1 and TRBJ2-7, with D possibly called TRBD1 or TRBD2 (5 bases each). V gave up 2 bases and J gave up 2 bases, with 16 bases separating them. Germline values: CDR1 SQVTM, CDR2 ANQGSEA. The CDR3 consists of 15 residues. In nucleotides, the CDR3 is TGCAGCGTTGAAATAACCGGGACGGAAACCTACGAGCAGTACTTC. Translation gives CSVEITGTETYEQYF.

The chain links TRBV24-1 to TRBJ2-7; D is possibly TRBD2 (6 bases). Matching the DNA end better, TRBJ2-5 makes the J call doubtful. The CDR3 is made up of 13 amino acids. Germline V lookup: CDR1 KGHDR, CDR2 SFDVKD. The CDR3: CATSEGGQETQYF. The CDR3 region has the DNA TGTGCCACCAGTGAGGGGGGTCAAGAGACCCAGTACTTC.

The rearrangement links TRBV5-1 to TRBJ2-7; 8 bases fit TRBD1. V gave up 8 bases and J gave up 3 bases; unmatched junction bases: 7. The CDR3 is 13 amino acids. CDR1 and CDR2 (germline): SGHRS, YFSETQ. The CDR3: CASQGAPLYEQYF. CDR3 bases: TGCGCCAGTCAGGGGGCGCCCCTCTACGAGCAGTACTTC.

The V and J genes are TRBV7-9 and TRBJ1-6, with D perhaps TRBD1 (5 bases). The germline V gene has CDR1 SEHNR and CDR2 FQNEAQ (reference sequence). The CDR3 consists of 19 residues. Trimming pared 4 bases from V and 3 bases from J, leaving 22 bases between. The CDR3 bases are TGTGCCAGCAGCTCAGCAACCCAGGGACTGAATTTCTATAATTCACCCCTCCACTTT. Its translation is CASSSATQGLNFYNSPLHF.

The chain couples TRBV12-3 or TRBV12-4 to TRBJ2-3, with TRBD1 as a possible D gene (6 bases). The germline V and J ends were trimmed by 6 bases and 1 base, with 17 bases remaining between them. The CDR3 has 16 residues. CDR3: CASRYAGTRRTDTQYF. Here the CDR3 DNA reads TGTGCCAGCAGATATGCCGGGACAAGGCGCACAGATACGCAGTATTTT.

V usage is TRBV21-1 and J usage is TRBJ2-5; TRBD2 is the table's D call, not checked against the DNA. TRBV21-1 is a pseudogene segment. CDR3 length: 18 residues. CDR3 sequence: CASSKVKGLADLQETQYF. The CDR3 DNA follows: TGTGCCAGCAGCAAAGTGAAAGGATTAGCCGACCTCCAAGAGACCCAGTACTTC.

This clonotype has only a few counts. The chain carries TRBV7-2 and TRBJ2-7, with 9 bases lining up with TRBD1. The V gene end was trimmed by 5 bases and the J gene end by 7 bases; junction bases not matched to a gene: 9. The CDR3 extends over 14 amino acids. Per the germline V gene, CDR1 is SGHTA and CDR2 is FQGNSA. CDR3 sequence (DNA): TGTGCCAGCAGCCTGGACAGGGGAAGTGGTGAGCAGTACTTC. Protein product: CASSLDRGSGEQYF. Combining the CDR3 with reference TRBV7-2 and TRBJ2-7 gives the whole variable domain GAGVSQSPSNKVTEKGKDVELRCDPISGHTALYWYRQSLGQGLEFLIYFQGNSAPDKSGLPSDRFSAERTGGSVSTLTIQRTQQEDSAVYLCASSLDRGSGEQYFGPGTRLTVT.

This sequence joins TRBV4-2 and TRBJ1-6; D perhaps matches TRBD1 (5 bases). The CDR3 covers 15 residues. Germline V lookup: CDR1 LGHNA, CDR2 YNFKEQ. V dropped 1 base and J dropped 11 bases, with 15 bases sitting between them. The DNA for the CDR3 is TGTGCCAGCAGCCAAGCTTTGGACACCTCCGCACCCCTCCACTTT. Its translation: CASSQALDTSAPLHF.

The rearrangement joins TRBV6-5 to TRBJ1-2; the D gene is possibly TRBD1 (6 bases). The CDR3 sequence is 15 residues long. V was shortened by 6 bases and J by 6 bases, with 20 bases between the two germline ends. Germline assignment: CDR1 MNHEY and CDR2 SVGAGI. DNA for the CDR3: TGTGCCAGCAGCCGCAAACCGGACAGTTTGAATGGCTACACCTTC. Translating it yields CASSRKPDSLNGYTF.

This chain uses TRBV4-3 with TRBJ1-1; D unclear. The CDR3 runs 13 residues. Germline V gene lookup returns CDR1 LGHNA and CDR2 YSLEER. Trimming stripped 3 bases from V and 5 bases from J, with 10 bases between. CDR3 amino acids: CASSQKTNTEAFF. The CDR3 nucleotides read TGCGCCAGCAGCCAGAAGACTAATACTGAAGCTTTCTTT.

A few counts support this clonotype. The chain uses TRBV7-2 and TRBJ2-4, with D uncertain. Germline V gene data show CDR1 as SGHTA and CDR2 as FQGNSA. The germline V and J ends were trimmed by 2 bases and 1 base, with 9 bases remaining between them. The CDR3 is 15 amino acids. In nucleotides, the CDR3 is TGTGCCAGCAGCTTAAAGGGTATGGCCAAAAACATTCAGTACTTC. Its translation is CASSLKGMAKNIQYF.

The chain couples TRBV25-1 to TRBJ2-5; 7 bases are shared with TRBD1. The CDR3 covers 13 residues. The junction had 3 bases not matched to a gene; V was cut back by 3 bases and J by 5 bases. Germline assignment: CDR1 MGHDK and CDR2 SYGVNS. The CDR3 reads CASSETGSETQYF. The CDR3 nucleotides are TGTGCCAGCAGTGAGACAGGGTCGGAGACCCAGTACTTC.

The V and J genes are TRBV24-1 and TRBJ2-3; D is unresolved. The CDR3 extends over 16 amino acids. Trimming stripped 4 bases from V and 0 bases from J, with 13 bases between. Per the germline V gene, CDR1 is KGHDR and CDR2 is SFDVKD. The CDR3 loop is CATSEPSRFSTDTQYF. The CDR3 bases are TGTGCCACCAGTGAGCCCTCCAGGTTTAGCACAGATACGCAGTATTTT.

The chain has TRBV4-3 and TRBJ2-3; D possibly corresponds to TRBD1 (6 bases). The V gene's germline CDR1 is LGHNA and CDR2 YSLEER. The length of the CDR3 is 14 residues. Trimming pared 3 bases from V and 7 bases from J, leaving 14 bases between. The CDR3 DNA sequence: TGCGCCAGCAGCCAGTTCCCAGGGGCGAATACGCAGTATTTT. Encoded protein: CASSQFPGANTQYF.

This rearrangement joins TRBV15 to TRBJ2-5; D is unclear. Trimming removed 5 bases at V and 3 bases at J, with 19 bases between. The CDR3 covers 16 residues. Germline V CDR1 and CDR2: LNHNV, YYDKDF (reference sequence). The chain's CDR3 is CATSCEGPKHKETQYF. CDR3 coding DNA: TGTGCCACCAGCTGCGAAGGTCCTAAACATAAAGAGACCCAGTACTTC.

The V call is TRBV4-1, the J call TRBJ2-5; 7 bases map to TRBD1. CDR3 length: 14 amino acids. CDR1 MGHRA and CDR2 YSYEKL come from the germline V gene. J was trimmed by 9 bases and V by 2 bases; bases with no gene match: 9. The CDR3 sequence: CASSQTGAQRSQYF. The CDR3 region has the DNA TGCGCCAGCAGCCAAACAGGGGCCCAGAGGTCCCAGTACTTC.

This chain uses TRBV29-1 with TRBJ1-5; TRBD1 agrees at 7 bases. Germline V gene data show CDR1 as SQVTM and CDR2 as ANQGSEA. The V gene end was trimmed by 6 bases and the J gene end by 2 bases; junction bases not matched to a gene: 7. The CDR3 spans 14 residues. The CDR3 DNA reads as TGCAGCGTAATTGACAGGGCAGGCAATCAGCCCCAGCATTTT. Translating gives CSVIDRAGNQPQHF.

The chain recombines TRBV12-3 or TRBV12-4 with TRBJ1-5; the D gene is possibly TRBD1 (5 bases). Trimming left V 3 bases short and J 2 bases short, with 14 bases between. The CDR3 length is 16 residues. The CDR3 DNA reads as TGTGCCAGCAGTTTCTTGGGGGAAGGGGGCAATCAGCCCCAGCATTTT. Its protein is CASSFLGEGGNQPQHF.

This clonotype was seen a handful of times. The CDR3 nucleotides read TGTGCCAGCAGTTTATCGGGGGACAGGGGGTATGGCTACACCTTC. It translates to CASSLSGDRGYGYTF. This chain connects TRBV27 to TRBJ1-2, with TRBD1 matching over 11 bases. Germline assignment: CDR1 MNHEY and CDR2 SMNVEV (reference sequence). The V gene end was trimmed by 0 bases and the J gene end by 5 bases; junction bases not matched to a gene: 2. The length of the CDR3 is 15 residues.